The clone carrying this TCR beta chain occurred many times. As part of library construction, unique molecular identifiers were attached to individual cDNA molecules. In TCRdb, the 5' RACE reads were re-called with MiXCR into one record per CDR3 protein. The table has about 28,000 distinct CDR3 sequences, around 6% seen once. V dropped 6 bases and J dropped 1 base, with 10 bases sitting between them. The CDR3 length is 14 residues. Looked up from germline, CDR1 is WSHSY and CDR2 is SAAADI. The entry originates in a study of early T cells in non-severe SARS-CoV-2 infection. Study overall: Sequenced bulk RNA came from whole blood that was unsorted, and chains were unpaired.

The chain links TRBV10-2 to TRBJ2-1; either TRBD1 or TRBD2 may supply D (6 bases each). Material: whole blood. The receptor was derived from an adult who was a healthcare worker with PCR-confirmed SARS-CoV-2 infection or an uninfected control (not recorded which). The CDR3 here is CASRGGQSYNEQFF. CDR3 coding DNA: TGCGCCAGCAGGGGGGGCCAGTCCTACAATGAGCAGTTCTTC.